This entry is about one TCR beta chain. Its matching antigen is unknown. This entry is derived from a study of Ad26.COV2.S vaccination and SARS-CoV-2 variants. The germline gives CDR1 LGHNA, CDR2 YSLEER. The CDR3 loop spans 16 amino acids. V shed 1 base, J shed 4 bases, and the junction held 7 bases outside the gene matches. The method was immunoSEQ multiplex PCR; TCRdb's version includes in-frame clones alone and lacks a portion of them. Of about 390,000 clones detected, around 92% appear once; the ten largest clones hold approximately 1.7%. This sample's treatment: roughly 18 received Ad26.COV2.S at low or high dose, single or two shots; 5 received placebo; per-sample allocation not given. Specimen acquisition occurred on day 63 following the initial vaccine or placebo injection. Whole-study findings and limits: Reportedly, after vaccination the spike-specific CD8+ and CD4+ T cell responses displayed substantial breadth.

V gene TRBV4-3 combines with J gene TRBJ1-2; TRBD1 agrees at 9 bases. Source: peripheral blood, taken in a trial of Ad26.COV2.S vaccine versus placebo. The clonotype originates from a person aged 18-65 years who received the Ad26.COV2.S COVID-19 vaccine or a placebo. The chain's CDR3 is CASSQGTGDWSYGYTF. As DNA, the CDR3 is TGCGCCAGCAGCCAAGGGACAGGGGACTGGAGCTATGGCTACACCTTC.